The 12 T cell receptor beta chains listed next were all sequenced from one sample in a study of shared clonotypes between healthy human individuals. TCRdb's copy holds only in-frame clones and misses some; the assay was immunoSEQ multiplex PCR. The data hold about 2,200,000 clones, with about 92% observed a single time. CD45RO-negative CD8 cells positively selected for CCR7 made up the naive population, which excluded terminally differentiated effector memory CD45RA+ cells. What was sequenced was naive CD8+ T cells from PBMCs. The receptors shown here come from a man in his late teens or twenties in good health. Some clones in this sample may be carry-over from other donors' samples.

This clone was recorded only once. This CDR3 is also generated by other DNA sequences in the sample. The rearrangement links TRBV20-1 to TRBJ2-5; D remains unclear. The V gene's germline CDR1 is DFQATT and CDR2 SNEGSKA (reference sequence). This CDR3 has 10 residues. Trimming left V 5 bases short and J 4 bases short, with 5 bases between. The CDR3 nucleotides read TGCAGTGCTGCCAGAGAGACCCAGTACTTC. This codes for CSAARETQYF.

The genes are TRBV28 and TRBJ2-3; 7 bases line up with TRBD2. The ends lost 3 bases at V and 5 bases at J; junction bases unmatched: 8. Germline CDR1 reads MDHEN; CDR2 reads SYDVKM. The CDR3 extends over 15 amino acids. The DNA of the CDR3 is TGTGCCAGCAGTTTCCTCGCGGGAGTCGGAGATACGCAGTATTTT. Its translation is CASSFLAGVGDTQYF.

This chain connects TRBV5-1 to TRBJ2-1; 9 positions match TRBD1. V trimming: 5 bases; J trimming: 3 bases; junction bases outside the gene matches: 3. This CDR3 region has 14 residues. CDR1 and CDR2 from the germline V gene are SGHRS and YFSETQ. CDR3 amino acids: CASRRDRDYNEQFF. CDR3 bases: TGCGCCAGCAGGAGGGACAGGGACTACAATGAGCAGTTCTTC.

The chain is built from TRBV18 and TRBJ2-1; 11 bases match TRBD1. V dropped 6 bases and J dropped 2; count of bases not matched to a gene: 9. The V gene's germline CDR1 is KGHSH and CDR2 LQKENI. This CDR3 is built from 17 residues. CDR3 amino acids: CASSTGTGGAPYNEQFF. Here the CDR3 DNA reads TGTGCCAGCTCGACCGGGACAGGGGGAGCCCCCTACAATGAGCAGTTCTTC.

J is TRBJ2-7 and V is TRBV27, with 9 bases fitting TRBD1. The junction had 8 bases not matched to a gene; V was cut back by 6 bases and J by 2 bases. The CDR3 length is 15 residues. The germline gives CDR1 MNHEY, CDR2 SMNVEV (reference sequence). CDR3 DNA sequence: TGTGCCAGCAGCATATCGGACAGGGGTCCCTACGAGCAGTACTTC. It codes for CASSISDRGPYEQYF.

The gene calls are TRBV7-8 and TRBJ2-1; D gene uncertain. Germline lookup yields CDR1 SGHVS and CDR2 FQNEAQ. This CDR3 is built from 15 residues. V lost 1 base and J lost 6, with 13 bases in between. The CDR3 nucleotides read TGTGCCAGCAGCTTAGTCATGGCGACTGTCAATGAGCAGTTCTTC. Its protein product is CASSLVMATVNEQFF.

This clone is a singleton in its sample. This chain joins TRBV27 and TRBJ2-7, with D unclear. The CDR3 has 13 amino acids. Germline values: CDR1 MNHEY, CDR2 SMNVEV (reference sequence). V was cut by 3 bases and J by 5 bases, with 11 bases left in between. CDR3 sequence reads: CASSLIRADEQYF. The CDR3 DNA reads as TGTGCCAGCAGTTTGATAAGGGCCGACGAGCAGTACTTC.

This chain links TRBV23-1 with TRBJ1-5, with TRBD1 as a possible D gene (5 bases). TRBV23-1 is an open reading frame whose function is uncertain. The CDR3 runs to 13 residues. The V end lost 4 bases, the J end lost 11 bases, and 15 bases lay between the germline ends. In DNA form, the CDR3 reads TGCGCCAGCAGTCCCTCTGGGGCCCCAGCCCAGCATTTT. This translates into CASSPSGAPAQHF.

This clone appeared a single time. The CDR3 nucleotides are TGTGCCACCGGGACAGCCAACATTCAGTACTTC. Its protein is CATGTANIQYF. The genes are TRBV15 and TRBJ2-4; 7 nucleotides align to TRBD1. Germline CDR1 reads LNHNV; CDR2 reads YYDKDF (reference sequence). The trim removed 8 bases at V and 7 bases at J, leaving 2 bases unmatched. The CDR3 is 11 amino acids.

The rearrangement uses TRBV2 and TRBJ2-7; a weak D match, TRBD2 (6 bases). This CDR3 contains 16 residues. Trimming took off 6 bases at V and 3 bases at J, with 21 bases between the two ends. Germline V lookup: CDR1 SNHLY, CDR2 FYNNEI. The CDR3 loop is CASRAHVIPGVYEQYF. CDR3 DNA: TGTGCCAGCAGGGCCCATGTAATTCCGGGAGTCTACGAGCAGTACTTC.

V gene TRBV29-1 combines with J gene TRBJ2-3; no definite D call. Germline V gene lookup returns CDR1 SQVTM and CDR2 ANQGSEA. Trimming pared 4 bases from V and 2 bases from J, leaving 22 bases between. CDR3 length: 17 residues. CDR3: CSVGGVQDGLLTDTQYF. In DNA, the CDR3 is TGCAGCGTTGGAGGCGTCCAGGACGGCCTGCTCACAGATACGCAGTATTTT.

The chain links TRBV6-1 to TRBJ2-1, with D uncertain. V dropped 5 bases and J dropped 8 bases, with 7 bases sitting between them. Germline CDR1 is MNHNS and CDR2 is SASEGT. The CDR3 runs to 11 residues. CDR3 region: CASSSTYEQFF. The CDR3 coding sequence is TGTGCCAGCAGTTCAACCTATGAGCAGTTCTTC.